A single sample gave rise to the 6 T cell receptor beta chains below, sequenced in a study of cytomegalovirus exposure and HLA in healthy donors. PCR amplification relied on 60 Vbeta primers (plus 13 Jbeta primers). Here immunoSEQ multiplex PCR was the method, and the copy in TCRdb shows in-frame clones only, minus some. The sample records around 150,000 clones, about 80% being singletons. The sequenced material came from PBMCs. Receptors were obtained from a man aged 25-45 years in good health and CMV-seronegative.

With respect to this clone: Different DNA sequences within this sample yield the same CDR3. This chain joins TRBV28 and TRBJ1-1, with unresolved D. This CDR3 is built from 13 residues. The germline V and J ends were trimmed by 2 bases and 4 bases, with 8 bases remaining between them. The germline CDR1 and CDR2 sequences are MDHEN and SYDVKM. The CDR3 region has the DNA TGTGCCAGCAGTTTAGGGCAGACCACTGAAGCTTTCTTT. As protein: CASSLGQTTEAFF.

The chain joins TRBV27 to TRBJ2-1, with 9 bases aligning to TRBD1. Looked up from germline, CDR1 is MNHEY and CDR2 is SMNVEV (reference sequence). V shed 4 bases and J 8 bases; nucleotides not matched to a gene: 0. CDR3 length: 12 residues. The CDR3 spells CASSWTGDEQFF. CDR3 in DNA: TGTGCCAGCAGTTGGACAGGGGATGAGCAGTTCTTC.

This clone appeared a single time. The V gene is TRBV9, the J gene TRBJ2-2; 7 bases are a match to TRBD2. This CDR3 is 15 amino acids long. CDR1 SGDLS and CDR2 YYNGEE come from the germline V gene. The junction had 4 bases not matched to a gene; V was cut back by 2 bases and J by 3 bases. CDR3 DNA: TGTGCCAGCAGCGTCTGGGGGGGGGACACCGGGGAGCTGTTTTTT. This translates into CASSVWGGDTGELFF.

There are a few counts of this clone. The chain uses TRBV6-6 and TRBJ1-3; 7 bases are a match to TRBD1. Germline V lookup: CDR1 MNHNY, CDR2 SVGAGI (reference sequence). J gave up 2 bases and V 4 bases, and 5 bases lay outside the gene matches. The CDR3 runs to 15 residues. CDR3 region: CASSSYGTAGNTIYF. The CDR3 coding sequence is TGTGCCAGCAGTTCCTACGGGACAGCTGGAAACACCATATATTTT.

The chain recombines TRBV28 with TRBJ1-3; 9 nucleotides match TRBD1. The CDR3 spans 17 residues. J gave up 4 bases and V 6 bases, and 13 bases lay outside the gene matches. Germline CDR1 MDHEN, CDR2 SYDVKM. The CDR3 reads CASRNAGTGLSGNTIYF. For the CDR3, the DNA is TGTGCCAGCAGGAACGCCGGGACAGGGCTCTCGGGAAACACCATATATTTT. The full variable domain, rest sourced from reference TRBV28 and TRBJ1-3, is DVKVTQSSRYLVKRTGEKVFLECVQDMDHENMFWYRQDPGLGLRLIYFSYDVKMKEKGDIPEGYSVSREKKERFSLILESASTNQTSMYLCASRNAGTGLSGNTIYFGEGSWLTVV.

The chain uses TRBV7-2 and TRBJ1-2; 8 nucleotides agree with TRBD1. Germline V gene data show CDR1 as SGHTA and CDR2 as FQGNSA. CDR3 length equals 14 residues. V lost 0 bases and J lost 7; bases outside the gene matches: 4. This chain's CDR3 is CASSLAQGARGYTF. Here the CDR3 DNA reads TGTGCCAGCAGCTTAGCCCAGGGGGCGCGTGGCTACACCTTC.